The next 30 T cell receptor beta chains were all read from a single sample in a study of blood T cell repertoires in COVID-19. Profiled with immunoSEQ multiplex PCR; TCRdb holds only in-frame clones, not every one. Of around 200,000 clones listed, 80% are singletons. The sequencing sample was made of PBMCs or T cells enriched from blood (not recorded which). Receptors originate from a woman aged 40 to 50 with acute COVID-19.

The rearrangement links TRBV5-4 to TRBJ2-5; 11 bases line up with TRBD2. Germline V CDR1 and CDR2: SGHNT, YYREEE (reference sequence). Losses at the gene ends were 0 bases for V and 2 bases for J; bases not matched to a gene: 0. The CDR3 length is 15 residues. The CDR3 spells CASSLASGGQETQYF. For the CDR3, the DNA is TGTGCCAGCAGCTTGGCTAGCGGGGGGCAAGAGACCCAGTACTTC. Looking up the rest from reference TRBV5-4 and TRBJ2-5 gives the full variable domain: ETGVTQSPTHLIKTRGQQVTLRCSSQSGHNTVSWYQQALGQGPQFIFQYYREEENGRGNFPPRFSGLQFPNYSSELNVNALELDDSALYLCASSLASGGQETQYFGPGTRLLVL.

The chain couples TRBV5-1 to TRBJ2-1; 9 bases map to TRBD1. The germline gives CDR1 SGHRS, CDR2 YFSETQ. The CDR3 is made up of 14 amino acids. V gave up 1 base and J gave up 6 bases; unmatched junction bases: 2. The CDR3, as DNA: TGCGCCAGCAGCTTGCAGACAGGGGGCAATGAGCAGTTCTTC. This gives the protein CASSLQTGGNEQFF.

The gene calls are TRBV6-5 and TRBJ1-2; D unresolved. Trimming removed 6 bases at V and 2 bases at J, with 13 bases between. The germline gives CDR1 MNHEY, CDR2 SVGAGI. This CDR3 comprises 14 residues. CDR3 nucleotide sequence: TGTGCCAGCAGAATGGCGGGTTACAACTATGGCTACACCTTC. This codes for CASRMAGYNYGYTF.

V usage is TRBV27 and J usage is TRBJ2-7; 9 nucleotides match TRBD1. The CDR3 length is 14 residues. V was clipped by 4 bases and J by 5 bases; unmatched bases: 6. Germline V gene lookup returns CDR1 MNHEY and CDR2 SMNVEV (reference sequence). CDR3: CASSYRGRLDEQYF. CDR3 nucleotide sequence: TGTGCCAGCAGTTACAGGGGGCGCCTAGACGAGCAGTACTTC.

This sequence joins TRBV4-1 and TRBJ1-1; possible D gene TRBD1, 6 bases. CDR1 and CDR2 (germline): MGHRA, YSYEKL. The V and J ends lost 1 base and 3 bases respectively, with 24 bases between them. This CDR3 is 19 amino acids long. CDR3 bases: TGCGCCAGCAGCCAAGCCTGGGGCAGGGGCGAAATTCGGGACACTGAAGCTTTCTTT. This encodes CASSQAWGRGEIRDTEAFF.

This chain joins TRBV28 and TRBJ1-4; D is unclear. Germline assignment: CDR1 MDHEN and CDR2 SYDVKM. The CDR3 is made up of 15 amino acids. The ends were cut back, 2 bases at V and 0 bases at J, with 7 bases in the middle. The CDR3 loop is CASSLIQATNEKLFF. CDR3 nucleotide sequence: TGTGCCAGCAGTTTAATCCAGGCAACTAATGAAAAACTGTTTTTT. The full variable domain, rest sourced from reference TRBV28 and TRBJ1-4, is DVKVTQSSRYLVKRTGEKVFLECVQDMDHENMFWYRQDPGLGLRLIYFSYDVKMKEKGDIPEGYSVSREKKERFSLILESASTNQTSMYLCASSLIQATNEKLFFGSGTQLSVL.

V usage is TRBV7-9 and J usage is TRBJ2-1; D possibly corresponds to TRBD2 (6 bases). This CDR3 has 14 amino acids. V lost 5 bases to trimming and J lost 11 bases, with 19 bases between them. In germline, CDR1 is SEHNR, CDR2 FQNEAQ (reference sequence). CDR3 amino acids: CASSPRAGRPQQFF. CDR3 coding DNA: TGTGCCAGCAGCCCTAGGGCGGGGCGGCCGCAGCAGTTCTTC.

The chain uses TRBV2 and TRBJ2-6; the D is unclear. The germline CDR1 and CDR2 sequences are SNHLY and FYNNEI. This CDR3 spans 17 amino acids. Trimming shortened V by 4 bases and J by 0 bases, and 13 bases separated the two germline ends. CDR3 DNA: TGTGCCAGCAGTGTCCGTGGGCAGACCTCTGGGGCCAACGTCCTGACTTTC. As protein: CASSVRGQTSGANVLTF.

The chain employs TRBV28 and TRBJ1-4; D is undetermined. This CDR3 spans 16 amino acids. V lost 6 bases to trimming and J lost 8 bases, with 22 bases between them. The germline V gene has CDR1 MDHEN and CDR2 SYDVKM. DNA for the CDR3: TGTGCCAGCAGCTCACCGGGCCCGGGGAACGGGGAAAAACTGTTTTTT. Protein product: CASSSPGPGNGEKLFF.

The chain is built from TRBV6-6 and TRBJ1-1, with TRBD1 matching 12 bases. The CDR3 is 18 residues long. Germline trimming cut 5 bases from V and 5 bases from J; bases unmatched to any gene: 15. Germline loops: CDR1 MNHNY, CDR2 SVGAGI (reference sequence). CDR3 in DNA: TGTGCCAGCAGTCATCCTTCGGGACAGGGGGCGGCGAGAACTGAAGCTTTCTTT. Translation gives CASSHPSGQGAARTEAFF.

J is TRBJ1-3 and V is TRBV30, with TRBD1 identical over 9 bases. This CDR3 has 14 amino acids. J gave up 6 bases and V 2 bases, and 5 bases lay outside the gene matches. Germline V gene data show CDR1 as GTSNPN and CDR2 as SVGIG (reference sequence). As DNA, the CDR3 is TGTGCCTGGAGTAAGACAGGGGGTGCAAACACCATATATTTT. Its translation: CAWSKTGGANTIYF.

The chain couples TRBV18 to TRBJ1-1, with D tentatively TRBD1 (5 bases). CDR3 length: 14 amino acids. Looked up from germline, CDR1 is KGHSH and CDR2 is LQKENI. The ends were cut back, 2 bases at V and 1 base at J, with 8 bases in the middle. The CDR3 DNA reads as TGTGCCAGCTCACCAGCCAGGGAGAACACTGAAGCTTTCTTT. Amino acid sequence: CASSPARENTEAFF.

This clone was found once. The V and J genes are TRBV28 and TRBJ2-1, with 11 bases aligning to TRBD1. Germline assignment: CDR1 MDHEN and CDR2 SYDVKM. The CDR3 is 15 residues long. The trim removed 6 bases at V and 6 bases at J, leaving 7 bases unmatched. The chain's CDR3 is CASSKRGTGGNEQFF. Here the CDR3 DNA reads TGTGCCAGCAGCAAACGCGGGACAGGGGGCAATGAGCAGTTCTTC.

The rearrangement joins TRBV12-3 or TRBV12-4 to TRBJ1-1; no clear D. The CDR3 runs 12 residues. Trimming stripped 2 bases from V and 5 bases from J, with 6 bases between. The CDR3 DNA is TGTGCCAGCAGTTTACTCGGGACTGAAGCTTTCTTT. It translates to CASSLLGTEAFF.

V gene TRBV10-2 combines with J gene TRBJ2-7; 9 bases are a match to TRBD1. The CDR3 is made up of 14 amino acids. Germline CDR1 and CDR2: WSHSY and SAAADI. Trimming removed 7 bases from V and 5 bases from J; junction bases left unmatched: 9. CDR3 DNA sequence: TGCGCCAGCATGACGGGACAGGGCCTCCACGAGCAGTACTTC. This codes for CASMTGQGLHEQYF.

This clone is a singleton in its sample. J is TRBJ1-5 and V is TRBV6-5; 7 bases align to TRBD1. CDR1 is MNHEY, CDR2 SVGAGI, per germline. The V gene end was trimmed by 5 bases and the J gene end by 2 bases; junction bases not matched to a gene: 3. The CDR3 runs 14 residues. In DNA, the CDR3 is TGTGCCAGCAGTAGACAGGGTGGCAATCAGCCCCAGCATTTT. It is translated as CASSRQGGNQPQHF.

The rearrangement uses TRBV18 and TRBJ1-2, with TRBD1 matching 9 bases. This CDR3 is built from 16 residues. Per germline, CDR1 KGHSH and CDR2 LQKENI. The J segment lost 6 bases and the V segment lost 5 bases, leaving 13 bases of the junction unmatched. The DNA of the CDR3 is TGTGCCAGCTCATTACCGGGACAGGGTTCAAGAGATGGCTACACCTTC. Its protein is CASSLPGQGSRDGYTF.

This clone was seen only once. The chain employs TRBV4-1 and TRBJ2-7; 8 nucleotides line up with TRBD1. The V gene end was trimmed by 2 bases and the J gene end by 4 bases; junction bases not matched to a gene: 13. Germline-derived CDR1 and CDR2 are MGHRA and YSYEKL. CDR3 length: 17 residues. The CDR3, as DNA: TGCGCCAGCAGCCAACTGACACCGGACAGGGTCGCGTACGAGCAGTACTTC. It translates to CASSQLTPDRVAYEQYF.

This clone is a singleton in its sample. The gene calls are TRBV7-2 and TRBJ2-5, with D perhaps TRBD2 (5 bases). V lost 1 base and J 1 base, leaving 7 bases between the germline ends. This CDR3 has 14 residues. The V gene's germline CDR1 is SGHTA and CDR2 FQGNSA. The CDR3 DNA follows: TGTGCCAGCAGCTTAGGAGGGTCCCAAGAGACCCAGTACTTC. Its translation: CASSLGGSQETQYF. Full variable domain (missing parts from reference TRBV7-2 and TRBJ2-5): GAGVSQSPSNKVTEKGKDVELRCDPISGHTALYWYRQSLGQGLEFLIYFQGNSAPDKSGLPSDRFSAERTGGSVSTLTIQRTQQEDSAVYLCASSLGGSQETQYFGPGTRLLVL.

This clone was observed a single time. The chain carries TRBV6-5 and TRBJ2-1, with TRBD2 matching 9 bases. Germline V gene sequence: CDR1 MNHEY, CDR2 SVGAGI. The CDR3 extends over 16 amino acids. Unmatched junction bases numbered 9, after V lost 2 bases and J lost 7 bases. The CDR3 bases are TGTGCCAGCAGTTACGGGCTAGCGGGGTTAGTAAATGAGCAGTTCTTC. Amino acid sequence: CASSYGLAGLVNEQFF.

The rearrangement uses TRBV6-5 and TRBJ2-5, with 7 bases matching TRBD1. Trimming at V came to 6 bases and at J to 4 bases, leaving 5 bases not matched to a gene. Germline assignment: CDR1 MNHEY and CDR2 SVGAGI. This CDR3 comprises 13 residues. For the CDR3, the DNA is TGTGCCAGCAGGATTACAGGGGTAGAGACCCAGTACTTC. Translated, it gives CASRITGVETQYF.

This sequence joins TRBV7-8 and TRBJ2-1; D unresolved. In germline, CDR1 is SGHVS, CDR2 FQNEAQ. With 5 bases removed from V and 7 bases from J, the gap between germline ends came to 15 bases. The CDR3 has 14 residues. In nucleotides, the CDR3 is TGTGCCAGCAGCCAGCCTGACGGCGGAAATGAGCAGTTCTTC. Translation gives CASSQPDGGNEQFF. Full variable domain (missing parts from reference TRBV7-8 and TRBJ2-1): GAGVSQSPRYKVAKRGQDVALRCDPISGHVSLFWYQQALGQGPEFLTYFQNEAQLDKSGLPSDRFFAERPEGSVSTLKIQRTQQEDSAVYLCASSQPDGGNEQFFGPGTRLTVL.

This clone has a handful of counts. As DNA, the CDR3 is TGCGCCAGCAGCTTGGCGATAGCCAGTGAGCAGTACTTC. Encoded protein: CASSLAIASEQYF. The chain recombines TRBV5-1 with TRBJ2-7; no reliable D call. In germline, CDR1 is SGHRS, CDR2 YFSETQ. V was clipped by 0 bases and J by 7 bases, with 11 bases between them. This CDR3 has 13 residues.

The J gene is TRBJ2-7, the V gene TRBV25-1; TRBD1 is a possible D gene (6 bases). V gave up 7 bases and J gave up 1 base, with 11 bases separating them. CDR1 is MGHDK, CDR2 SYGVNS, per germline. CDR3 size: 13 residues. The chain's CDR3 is CASNKGQSYEQYF. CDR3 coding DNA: TGTGCCAGCAACAAAGGACAGTCCTACGAGCAGTACTTC.

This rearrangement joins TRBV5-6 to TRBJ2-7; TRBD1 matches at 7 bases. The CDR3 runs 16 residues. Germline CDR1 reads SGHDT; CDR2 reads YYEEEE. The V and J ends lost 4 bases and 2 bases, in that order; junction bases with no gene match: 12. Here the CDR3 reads CASSRLAGGFPYEQYF. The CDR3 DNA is TGTGCCAGCAGCCGTCTGGCAGGGGGTTTTCCCTACGAGCAGTACTTC.

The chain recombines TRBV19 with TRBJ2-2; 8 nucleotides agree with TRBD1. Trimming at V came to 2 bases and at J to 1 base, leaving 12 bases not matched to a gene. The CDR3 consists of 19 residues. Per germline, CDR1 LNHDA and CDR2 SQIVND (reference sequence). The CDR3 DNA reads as TGTGCCAGTAGTATAAGAAAGGAGGCCGGGACAGGGAACACCGGGGAGCTGTTTTTT. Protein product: CASSIRKEAGTGNTGELFF. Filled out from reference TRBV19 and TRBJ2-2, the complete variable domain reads DGGITQSPKYLFRKEGQNVTLSCEQNLNHDAMYWYRQDPGQGLRLIYYSQIVNDFQKGDIAEGYSVSREKKESFPLTVTSAQKNPTAFYLCASSIRKEAGTGNTGELFFGEGSRLTVL.

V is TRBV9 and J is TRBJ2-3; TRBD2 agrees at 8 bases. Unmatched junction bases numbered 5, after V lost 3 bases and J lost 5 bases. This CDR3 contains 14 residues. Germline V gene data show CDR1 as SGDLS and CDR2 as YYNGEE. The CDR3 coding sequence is TGTGCCAGCAGCGCCGGGACTAGTTTAGATACGCAGTATTTT. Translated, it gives CASSAGTSLDTQYF.

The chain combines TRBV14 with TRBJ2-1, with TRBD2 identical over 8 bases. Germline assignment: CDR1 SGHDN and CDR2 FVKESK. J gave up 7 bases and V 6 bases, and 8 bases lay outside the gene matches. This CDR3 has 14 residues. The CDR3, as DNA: TGTGCCAGCAGGCGAACGGGGGGGCCAAATGAGCAGTTCTTC. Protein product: CASRRTGGPNEQFF.

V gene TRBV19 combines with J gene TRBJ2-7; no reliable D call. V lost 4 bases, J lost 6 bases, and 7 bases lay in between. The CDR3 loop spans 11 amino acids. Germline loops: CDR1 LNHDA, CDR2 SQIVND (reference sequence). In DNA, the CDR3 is TGTGCCAGTAGTACGGTTGGCGAGCAGTACTTC. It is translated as CASSTVGEQYF.

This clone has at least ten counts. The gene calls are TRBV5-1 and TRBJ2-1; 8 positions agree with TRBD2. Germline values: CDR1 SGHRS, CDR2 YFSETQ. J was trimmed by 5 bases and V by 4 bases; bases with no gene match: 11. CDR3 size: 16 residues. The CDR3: CASSPGGGGRHNEQFF. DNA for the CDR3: TGCGCCAGCAGCCCGGGCGGCGGGGGGCGACACAATGAGCAGTTCTTC.